This entry features one T cell receptor (beta chain) sequence. Deletions cut 1 base from V and 6 bases from J, with 7 bases between. The CDR3 consists of 14 residues. Germline V gene sequence: CDR1 MDHEN, CDR2 SYDVKM. The repertoire was sequenced with immunoSEQ multiplex PCR; TCRdb's copy has only in-frame clones and lacks some. The repertoire holds approximately 40,000 clones, with 92% as singletons. The record originates from a study of control samples from healthy donors and cancer patients. Sequences were obtained from blood. This clonotype was sampled from a woman between 45 and 65 years old in good health. The V gene is TRBV28, the J gene TRBJ1-6; D gene uncertain. The CDR3 here is CASSLFGVNSPLHF. The CDR3 nucleotides are TGTGCCAGCAGTTTATTCGGGGTTAATTCACCCCTCCACTTT. Supplemented by reference TRBV28 and TRBJ1-6, the full variable domain reads DVKVTQSSRYLVKRTGEKVFLECVQDMDHENMFWYRQDPGLGLRLIYFSYDVKMKEKGDIPEGYSVSREKKERFSLILESASTNQTSMYLCASSLFGVNSPLHFGNGTRLTVT.